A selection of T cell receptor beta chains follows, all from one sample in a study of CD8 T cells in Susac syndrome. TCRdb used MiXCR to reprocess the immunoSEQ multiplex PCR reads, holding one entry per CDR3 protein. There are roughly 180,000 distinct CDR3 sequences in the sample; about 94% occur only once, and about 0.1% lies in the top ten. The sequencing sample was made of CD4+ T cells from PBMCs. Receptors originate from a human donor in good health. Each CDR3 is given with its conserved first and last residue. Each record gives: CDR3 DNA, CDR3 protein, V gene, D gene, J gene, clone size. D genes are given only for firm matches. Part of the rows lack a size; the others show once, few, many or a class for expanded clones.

CDR3nt: TGTGCCAGCAGCTATGAGCGGGGGCGTTACGAGCAGTACTTC
CDR3aa: CASSYERGRYEQYF
v_gene: TRBV7-2
d_gene: TRBD2
j_gene: TRBJ2-7
abundance: NA

CDR3nt: TGTGCCAGCAGAAATTCCTACAATGAGCAGTTCTTC
CDR3aa: CASRNSYNEQFF
v_gene: TRBV7-9
d_gene: NA
j_gene: TRBJ2-1
abundance: NA

CDR3nt: TGTGCCACCAGCAGAGATGGGGGCAGGGAACAGCAGTACTTC
CDR3aa: CATSRDGGREQQYF
v_gene: TRBV15
d_gene: NA
j_gene: TRBJ2-7
abundance: NA

CDR3nt: TGTGCCAGCGGACAGCAGAAGAACACTGAAGCTTTCTTT
CDR3aa: CASGQQKNTEAFF
v_gene: TRBV19
d_gene: NA
j_gene: TRBJ1-1
abundance: NA

CDR3nt: TGCAGCGTCCTAAGGGAGGAGCAGTACTTC
CDR3aa: CSVLREEQYF
v_gene: TRBV29-1
d_gene: NA
j_gene: TRBJ2-7
abundance: NA

CDR3nt: TGTGCCAGCAGTTACTGGTCACCTAATCAGCCCCAGCATTTT
CDR3aa: CASSYWSPNQPQHF
v_gene: TRBV6-2/TRBV6-3
d_gene: NA
j_gene: TRBJ1-5
abundance: NA

CDR3nt: TGTGCCAGCAGCCCGAGGGGACAGGGATACGATGGCTACACCTTC
CDR3aa: CASSPRGQGYDGYTF
v_gene: TRBV5-4
d_gene: TRBD1
j_gene: TRBJ1-2
abundance: once

CDR3nt: TGTGCCAGTAGGACGGACAGGGGGCGTGATGGCTACACCTTC
CDR3aa: CASRTDRGRDGYTF
v_gene: TRBV19
d_gene: TRBD1
j_gene: TRBJ1-2
abundance: NA

CDR3nt: TGCAGTGCGCCAGCCTGGACAGGGAGGTATGAGGTGTACGAGCAGTACTTC
CDR3aa: CSAPAWTGRYEVYEQYF
v_gene: TRBV20-1
d_gene: TRBD1
j_gene: TRBJ2-7
abundance: NA

CDR3nt: TGTGCCAGCAGCTTTGGACGCGGGACAGGGAGAGTGAGGGAGCAGTTCTTC
CDR3aa: CASSFGRGTGRVREQFF
v_gene: TRBV11-2
d_gene: TRBD1
j_gene: TRBJ2-1
abundance: NA

CDR3nt: TGTGCCAGCAGTTACTCGGGGGGCGCCAGCAATCAGCCCCAGCATTTT
CDR3aa: CASSYSGGASNQPQHF
v_gene: TRBV6-2/TRBV6-3
d_gene: NA
j_gene: TRBJ1-5
abundance: NA

CDR3nt: TGCAGTGCTTCTGATCAGGGGGCGGTTCACTATGGCTACACCTTC
CDR3aa: CSASDQGAVHYGYTF
v_gene: TRBV20-1
d_gene: TRBD1
j_gene: TRBJ1-2
abundance: NA

CDR3nt: TGTGCCTCTGTCCCTCCCGGGAGGGTCAATGAGCAGTTCTTC
CDR3aa: CASVPPGRVNEQFF
v_gene: TRBV30
d_gene: TRBD2
j_gene: TRBJ2-1
abundance: once

CDR3nt: TGTGCCAGCAGTCCTTCTGGACTAGCGGGAGAGACCCAGTACTTC
CDR3aa: CASSPSGLAGETQYF
v_gene: TRBV27
d_gene: TRBD2
j_gene: TRBJ2-5
abundance: NA

CDR3nt: TGCAGTGGGACGGGTAGCAATCAGCCCCAGCATTTT
CDR3aa: CSGTGSNQPQHF
v_gene: TRBV20-1
d_gene: NA
j_gene: TRBJ1-5
abundance: NA

CDR3nt: TGCAGTGCTGCCGGGACAGGGGTGGAGGGCCCTGAAGCTTTCTTT
CDR3aa: CSAAGTGVEGPEAFF
v_gene: TRBV20-1
d_gene: TRBD1
j_gene: TRBJ1-1
abundance: once

CDR3nt: TGTGCCAGCAGCTGGGGCTCTGGGGCCAACGTCCTGACTTTC
CDR3aa: CASSWGSGANVLTF
v_gene: TRBV3-1
d_gene: NA
j_gene: TRBJ2-6
abundance: NA

CDR3nt: TGCGCCAGCAGAAGGGGTGGAGAAGGTACGAGTGAAAAACTGTTTTTT
CDR3aa: CASRRGGEGTSEKLFF
v_gene: TRBV5-1
d_gene: NA
j_gene: TRBJ1-4
abundance: once

CDR3nt: TGTGCCAGCAGCGATTCCAAGAGGGGCACAGATACGCAGTATTTT
CDR3aa: CASSDSKRGTDTQYF
v_gene: TRBV11-2
d_gene: NA
j_gene: TRBJ2-3
abundance: NA

CDR3nt: TGCGCCAGCAGTCCCCTTCCCTACAATGAGCAGTTCTTC
CDR3aa: CASSPLPYNEQFF
v_gene: TRBV5-1
d_gene: NA
j_gene: TRBJ2-1
abundance: NA

CDR3nt: TGTGCCAGCAGTGCACAGAATGATCAGCCCCAGCATTTT
CDR3aa: CASSAQNDQPQHF
v_gene: TRBV2
d_gene: NA
j_gene: TRBJ1-5
abundance: NA

CDR3nt: TGTGCCAGCAGCCCTTTTACTTCACAGGGAGGGGGAAAACTGTTTTTT
CDR3aa: CASSPFTSQGGGKLFF
v_gene: TRBV7-9
d_gene: NA
j_gene: TRBJ1-4
abundance: NA

CDR3nt: TGTGCCAGCAGCCTCCCTACGGGGGTTGTACAGTACTTC
CDR3aa: CASSLPTGVVQYF
v_gene: TRBV3-1
d_gene: NA
j_gene: TRBJ2-7
abundance: NA

CDR3nt: TGTGCCAGCGACGGGACAGGGGGTCGGACAGATACGCAGTATTTT
CDR3aa: CASDGTGGRTDTQYF
v_gene: TRBV12-3/TRBV12-4
d_gene: TRBD1
j_gene: TRBJ2-3
abundance: NA

CDR3nt: TGTGCCAGTAGTATCGATGCGTCCTACGAGCAGTACTTC
CDR3aa: CASSIDASYEQYF
v_gene: TRBV19
d_gene: NA
j_gene: TRBJ2-7
abundance: NA

CDR3nt: TGCAGTGCACAATCCGGGACACCGTCAAGCGATGAGCAGTTCTTC
CDR3aa: CSAQSGTPSSDEQFF
v_gene: TRBV20-1
d_gene: NA
j_gene: TRBJ2-1
abundance: NA